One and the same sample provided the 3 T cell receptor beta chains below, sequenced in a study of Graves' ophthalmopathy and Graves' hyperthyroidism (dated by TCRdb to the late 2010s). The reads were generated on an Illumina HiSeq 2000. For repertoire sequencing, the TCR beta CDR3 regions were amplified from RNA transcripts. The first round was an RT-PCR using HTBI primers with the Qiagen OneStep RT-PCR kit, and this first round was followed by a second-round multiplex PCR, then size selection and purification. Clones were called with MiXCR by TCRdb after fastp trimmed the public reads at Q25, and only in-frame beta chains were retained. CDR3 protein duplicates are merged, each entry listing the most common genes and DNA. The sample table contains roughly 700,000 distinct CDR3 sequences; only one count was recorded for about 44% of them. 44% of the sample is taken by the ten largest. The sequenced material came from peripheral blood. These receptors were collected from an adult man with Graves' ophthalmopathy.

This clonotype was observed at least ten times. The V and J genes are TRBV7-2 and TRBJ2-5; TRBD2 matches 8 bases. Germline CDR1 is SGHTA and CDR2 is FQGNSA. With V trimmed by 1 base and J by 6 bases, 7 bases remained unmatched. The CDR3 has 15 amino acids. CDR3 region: CASSLGPAGEKTQYF. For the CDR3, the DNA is TGTGCCAGCAGCTTAGGTCCAGCGGGAGAGAAGACCCAGTACTTC.

This CDR3 is CASSDTGENYGYTF. The CDR3 DNA follows: TGTGCCAGCAGTGACACAGGCGAGAACTATGGCTACACCTTC. The J gene is TRBJ1-2, the V gene TRBV2, with a possible D match to TRBD1 (5 bases). The CDR3 runs 14 residues. V was shortened by 3 bases and J by 2 bases, with 10 bases between the two germline ends. Germline assignment: CDR1 SNHLY and CDR2 FYNNEI.

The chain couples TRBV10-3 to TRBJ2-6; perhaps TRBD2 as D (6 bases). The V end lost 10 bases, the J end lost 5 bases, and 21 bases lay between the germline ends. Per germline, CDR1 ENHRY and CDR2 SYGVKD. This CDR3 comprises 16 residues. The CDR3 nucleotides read TGTGCCAGCAGCACGGCGAGGGAGGCTTGGGCCAACGTCCTGACTTTC. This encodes CASSTAREAWANVLTF.